This TCR beta chain was sequenced for a study of blood T cell repertoires in COVID-19. CDR1 is LNHDA, CDR2 SQIVND, per germline (reference sequence). The CDR3 is made up of 16 amino acids. With V trimmed by 6 bases and J by 0 bases, 10 bases remained unmatched. Sequencing used immunoSEQ multiplex PCR; TCRdb keeps in-frame clones, though not all of them. The sample has approximately 63,000 clones, 91% seen once. Sequencing was performed on peripheral blood. This receptor was taken from a human donor in a cohort sampled during active COVID-19. The genes are TRBV19 and TRBJ1-1; 7 positions match TRBD1. The CDR3 loop is CASRPGRGGLNTEAFF. The CDR3 region has the DNA TGTGCCAGTAGGCCCGGACGAGGGGGCCTGAACACTGAAGCTTTCTTT.